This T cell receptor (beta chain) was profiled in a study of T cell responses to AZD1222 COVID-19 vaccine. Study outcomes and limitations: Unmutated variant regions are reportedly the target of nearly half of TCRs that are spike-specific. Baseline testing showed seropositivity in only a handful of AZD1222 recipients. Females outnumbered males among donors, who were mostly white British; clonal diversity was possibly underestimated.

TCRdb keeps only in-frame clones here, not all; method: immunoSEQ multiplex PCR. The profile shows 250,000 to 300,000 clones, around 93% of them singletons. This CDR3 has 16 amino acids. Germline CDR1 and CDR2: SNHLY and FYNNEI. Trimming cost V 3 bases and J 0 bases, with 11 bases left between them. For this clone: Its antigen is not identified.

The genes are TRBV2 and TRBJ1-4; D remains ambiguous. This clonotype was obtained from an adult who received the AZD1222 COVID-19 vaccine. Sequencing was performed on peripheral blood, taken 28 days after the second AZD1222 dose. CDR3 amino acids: CASSEERVATNEKLFF. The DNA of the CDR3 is TGTGCCAGCAGTGAGGAGAGGGTGGCAACTAATGAAAAACTGTTTTTT. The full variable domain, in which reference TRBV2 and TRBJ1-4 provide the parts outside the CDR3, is EPEVTQTPSHQVTQMGQEVILRCVPISNHLYFYWYRQILGQKVEFLVSFYNNEISEKSEIFDDQFSVERPDGSNFTLKIRSTKLEDSAMYFCASSEERVATNEKLFFGSGTQLSVL.